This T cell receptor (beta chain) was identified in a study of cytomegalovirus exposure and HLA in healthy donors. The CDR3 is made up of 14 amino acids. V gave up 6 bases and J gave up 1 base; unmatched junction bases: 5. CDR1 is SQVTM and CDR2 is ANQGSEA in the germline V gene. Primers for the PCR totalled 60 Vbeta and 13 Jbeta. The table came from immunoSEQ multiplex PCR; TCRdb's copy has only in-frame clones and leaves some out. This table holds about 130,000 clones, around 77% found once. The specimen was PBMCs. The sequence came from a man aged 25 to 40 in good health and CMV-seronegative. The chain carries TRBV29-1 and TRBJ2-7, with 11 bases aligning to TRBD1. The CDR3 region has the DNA TGCAGCGTCAAAGGGACAGGGGGGTCCTACGAGCAGTACTTC. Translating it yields CSVKGTGGSYEQYF.